One and the same sample provided the 15 T cell receptor beta chains below, sequenced in a study of somatic mutations in cytotoxic T cells in rheumatoid arthritis (dated by TCRdb to the late 2010s). The receptor library was made with the immunoSEQ multiplex PCR assay. Held by TCRdb, this immuneACCESS table contains in-frame sequences only and omits some clones. Under half of the omission traces to an unresolved V gene where checked; the cause of the rest is unknown. The table for this sample lists 25,000 to 30,000 clones; around 90% of them were counted only once. The top ten hold roughly 9.6% of the sample. The sample taken for sequencing was CD8+ T cells sorted from blood. The receptors derive from an adult with rheumatoid arthritis.

The V and J genes are TRBV18 and TRBJ2-1; D gene uncertain. CDR1 and CDR2 (germline): KGHSH, LQKENI. The CDR3 is 13 residues long. V was shortened by 2 bases and J by 6 bases, with 8 bases between the two germline ends. Here the CDR3 DNA reads TGTGCCAGCTCACCAACAGTGGGCAATGAGCAGTTCTTC. It is translated as CASSPTVGNEQFF.

The rearrangement uses TRBV19 and TRBJ2-1; weak D call: TRBD1 (6 bases). The germline V and J ends were trimmed by 7 bases and 7 bases, with 17 bases remaining between them. The CDR3 length is 14 residues. Germline V lookup: CDR1 LNHDA, CDR2 SQIVND (reference sequence). CDR3 sequence: CASTGSGAWNEQFF. CDR3 in DNA: TGTGCCAGTACGGGGTCAGGGGCTTGGAATGAGCAGTTCTTC.

The chain has TRBV7-2 and TRBJ2-1, with 15 positions matching TRBD2. Germline V gene lookup returns CDR1 SGHTA and CDR2 FQGNSA. The CDR3 runs to 15 residues. After removal of 5 bases from V and 7 bases from J, the junction contained 3 bases not matched to a gene. This CDR3 is CASSRGLAGGNEQFF. The CDR3 DNA reads as TGTGCCAGCAGCAGAGGACTAGCGGGAGGGAATGAGCAGTTCTTC.

The gene calls are TRBV11-2 and TRBJ2-3; 9 bases agree with TRBD1. The CDR3 consists of 15 residues. V dropped 3 bases and J dropped 3; count of bases not matched to a gene: 4. Germline CDR1 is SGHAT and CDR2 is FQNNGV. This CDR3 reads CASSLGQGVTDTQYF. DNA for the CDR3: TGTGCCAGCAGCTTGGGACAGGGAGTGACAGATACGCAGTATTTT.

This chain connects TRBV7-3 to TRBJ2-3; TRBD2 matches 8 bases. Germline V gene lookup returns CDR1 SGHTA and CDR2 FQGTGA. CDR3 length: 16 residues. Trimming removed 4 bases from V and 3 bases from J; junction bases left unmatched: 9. The CDR3 region is CASSSRRAGVTDTQYF. CDR3 bases: TGTGCCAGCAGCTCCCGAAGAGCGGGAGTTACAGATACGCAGTATTTT. The variable domain in full, completed from reference TRBV7-3 and TRBJ2-3, reads GAGVSQTPSNKVTEKGKYVELRCDPISGHTALYWYRQSLGQGPEFLIYFQGTGAADDSGLPNDRFFAVRPEGSVSTLKIQRTERGDSAVYLCASSSRRAGVTDTQYFGPGTRLTVL.

The chain uses TRBV28 and TRBJ2-3; 9 bases map to TRBD2. Unmatched junction bases numbered 9, after V lost 4 bases and J lost 1 base. Germline loops: CDR1 MDHEN, CDR2 SYDVKM. CDR3 length: 17 residues. The CDR3, as DNA: TGTGCCAGCAGTTCCTTGCTGACTAGCGGAGGCACAGATACGCAGTATTTT. This translates into CASSSLLTSGGTDTQYF.

This sequence joins TRBV7-9 and TRBJ1-6; TRBD1 matches 7 bases. This CDR3 spans 15 amino acids. Germline V gives CDR1 SEHNR, CDR2 FQNEAQ (reference sequence). With V trimmed by 4 bases and J by 8 bases, 8 bases remained unmatched. CDR3 sequence: CASSSPDRAYSPLHF. The CDR3 DNA is TGTGCCAGCAGCTCCCCCGACAGGGCTTATTCACCCCTCCACTTT.

In this sample, this clone turned up once. V is TRBV6-1 and J is TRBJ2-7, with D maybe TRBD1 (5 bases). There are 15 residues in the CDR3. CDR1 and CDR2 from the germline V gene are MNHNS and SASEGT. V lost 2 bases and J 2 bases, leaving 13 bases between the germline ends. CDR3 sequence: CASSEYDSFAYEQYF. The CDR3 nucleotides read TGTGCCAGCAGTGAATACGACAGCTTCGCCTACGAGCAGTACTTC.

The rearrangement uses TRBV7-8 and TRBJ1-4; D unclear. The CDR3 covers 15 residues. Deletions cut 5 bases from V and 5 bases from J, with 15 bases between. Germline CDR1 and CDR2: SGHVS and FQNEAQ. The CDR3 sequence is CASSPSSVPNEKLFF. CDR3 DNA: TGTGCCAGCAGCCCCTCTTCAGTCCCGAATGAAAAACTGTTTTTT.

The chain combines TRBV2 with TRBJ2-7, with D perhaps given as TRBD1 or TRBD2 (5 bases each). The CDR3 is 13 residues long. The V and J ends lost 6 bases and 0 bases respectively, with 9 bases between them. From germline, CDR1 is SNHLY and CDR2 FYNNEI. The CDR3 bases are TGTGCCAGCAGGGGACCGAGCTCCTACGAGCAGTACTTC. Protein sequence: CASRGPSSYEQYF.

The chain is built from TRBV7-2 and TRBJ2-1, with D perhaps matching TRBD2 (8 bases). The CDR3 totals 15 residues. The germline V and J ends were trimmed by 5 bases and 4 bases, with 15 bases remaining between them. Germline CDR1 SGHTA, CDR2 FQGNSA. The CDR3 is CASSPREGAYNEQFF. The DNA of the CDR3 is TGTGCCAGCAGCCCTCGGGAGGGGGCATACAATGAGCAGTTCTTC.

CDR3 sequence (DNA): TGTGCCAGCAGTTACTCGCCAGGGACTGGGGCCAACGTCCTGACTTTC. It codes for CASSYSPGTGANVLTF. The V call is TRBV6-5, the J call TRBJ2-6, with TRBD1 as a possible D gene (5 bases). V shed 0 bases and J shed 2 bases, with 8 bases lying between them. The CDR3 consists of 16 residues. Germline lookup yields CDR1 MNHEY and CDR2 SVGAGI.

The V and J genes are TRBV9 and TRBJ2-3; 14 bases map to TRBD2. V dropped 4 bases and J dropped 0; count of bases not matched to a gene: 7. This CDR3 is 18 amino acids long. Germline assignment: CDR1 SGDLS and CDR2 YYNGEE. The CDR3 DNA follows: TGTGCCAGCAGCCTGGGACTAGCGGGAGACCCCAGCACAGATACGCAGTATTTT. It encodes CASSLGLAGDPSTDTQYF.

The chain links TRBV4-1 to TRBJ2-1; 8 bases agree with TRBD2. Trimming removed 1 base from V and 0 bases from J; junction bases left unmatched: 5. Germline V gene data show CDR1 as MGHRA and CDR2 as YSYEKL. The CDR3 has 17 residues. For the CDR3, the DNA is TGCGCCAGCAGCCAAGTCGAGCGGGGGAGCTCCTACAATGAGCAGTTCTTC. Its protein product is CASSQVERGSSYNEQFF.

The chain couples TRBV9 to TRBJ1-1; D possibly corresponds to TRBD1 (6 bases). Germline CDR1 reads SGDLS; CDR2 reads YYNGEE. The germline V and J ends were trimmed by 5 bases and 4 bases, with 12 bases remaining between them. The CDR3 is 13 residues long. The CDR3 here is CASSLGGATEAFF. Written as DNA, the CDR3 is TGTGCCAGCAGTCTAGGGGGGGCCACTGAAGCTTTCTTT.